The 30 T cell receptor beta chains presented below share a single source sample, sequenced in a study of human T cells and chemical hapten exposure. Described time point: patch test 1, 2 weeks after DPC sensitization. Noted treatment: therapeutic diphenylcyclopropenone sensitization with weekly scalp DPC. TCRdb called the RACE reads again in MiXCR, with one record for every CDR3 protein. The repertoire holds fewer than 400,000 distinct CDR3 sequences, with around 7% as singletons. Specimen: whole blood, collected in connection with sensitization to the hapten diphenylcyclopropenone (DPC). The receptors were sampled from a woman aged 18-29 years with alopecia areata. Some clones in this sample may be carry-over from other donors' samples.

This clonotype has at least ten counts. The chain joins TRBV9 to TRBJ1-1, with 9 bases fitting TRBD1. This CDR3 has 14 residues. The V gene end was trimmed by 4 bases and the J gene end by 3 bases; junction bases not matched to a gene: 4. Germline CDR1 is SGDLS and CDR2 is YYNGEE. CDR3 protein: CASSLQGADTEAFF. The CDR3 DNA is TGTGCCAGCAGCTTACAGGGGGCTGACACTGAAGCTTTCTTT.

The chain links TRBV24-1 to TRBJ1-3; no clear D gene. Germline assignment: CDR1 KGHDR and CDR2 SFDVKD. Trimming pared 0 bases from V and 6 bases from J, leaving 14 bases between. The CDR3 contains 16 residues. CDR3 protein: CATSDLQQEDENTIYF. The CDR3 nucleotides are TGTGCCACCAGTGATTTGCAGCAGGAGGATGAAAACACCATATATTTT.

The V gene is TRBV6-5, the J gene TRBJ2-2; 9 bases align to TRBD1. CDR3 length: 16 residues. Germline trimming cut 2 bases from V and 1 base from J; bases unmatched to any gene: 2. Germline CDR1 MNHEY, CDR2 SVGAGI. CDR3 sequence: CASSYGGQGNTGELFF. The CDR3 DNA reads as TGTGCCAGCAGTTACGGGGGACAGGGGAACACCGGGGAGCTGTTTTTT.

This clonotype was observed a few times. V and J are TRBV18 and TRBJ2-3; a weak D match, TRBD1 (5 bases). CDR3 size: 13 residues. Germline-derived CDR1 and CDR2 are KGHSH and LQKENI. V dropped 3 bases and J dropped 5 bases, with 9 bases sitting between them. The CDR3 nucleotides read TGTGCCAGCTCACCGGGGCCGGGAGATACGCAGTATTTT. This translates into CASSPGPGDTQYF.

The rearrangement uses TRBV18 and TRBJ2-3; tentative D call: TRBD1 (5 bases). The CDR3 contains 14 residues. Germline loops: CDR1 KGHSH, CDR2 LQKENI. V lost 6 bases, J lost 2 bases, and 12 bases lay in between. CDR3 DNA sequence: TGTGCCAGCTCGCCCTCACAGGACACAGATACGCAGTATTTT. This gives the protein CASSPSQDTDTQYF.

In the case of this clonotype: A much larger clone lies a single base off, so this may be a read error. The CDR3 sequence is CASSQEGLAGRPRYNEQFF. The CDR3 nucleotides read TGTGCCAGCAGCCAAGAGGGACTAGCGGGGCGACCGCGCTACAATGAGCAGTTCTTC. The genes are TRBV4-2 and TRBJ2-1, with 13 bases identical to TRBD2. The CDR3 extends over 19 amino acids. CDR1 is LGHNA and CDR2 is YNFKEQ in the germline V gene. Trimming removed 0 bases from V and 3 bases from J; junction bases left unmatched: 8.

This clonotype was seen ten or more times. V and J are TRBV20-1 and TRBJ2-4; 10 bases fit TRBD2. Germline CDR1 is DFQATT and CDR2 is SNEGSKA (reference sequence). The CDR3 length is 18 residues. Losses at the gene ends were 3 bases for V and 0 bases for J; bases not matched to a gene: 11. In DNA form, the CDR3 reads TGCAGTGCTAGCCCTAGCGGGGGAGTTATTGTAGCCAAAAACATTCAGTACTTC. Its translation is CSASPSGGVIVAKNIQYF.

This clonotype was picked up many times. The J gene is TRBJ2-6, the V gene TRBV21-1; TRBD1 is the table's D call and was not checked against the DNA. TRBV21-1 is tagged as a pseudogene. The CDR3 has 17 residues. The CDR3 sequence is CASRRDSYYSGANVLTF. Here the CDR3 DNA reads TGTGCCAGCCGGAGGGACAGCTACTACTCTGGGGCCAACGTCCTGACTTTC.

This chain connects TRBV12-3 or TRBV12-4 to TRBJ2-1, with 8 bases that match TRBD1. The V gene end was trimmed by 5 bases and the J gene end by 1 base; junction bases not matched to a gene: 4. The CDR3 consists of 15 residues. CDR3 residues: CASSRGQASYNEQFF. CDR3 nucleotides: TGTGCCAGCAGTCGGGGACAGGCATCCTACAATGAGCAGTTCTTC.

This clonotype has more than one count but fewer than ten. The chain uses TRBV12-3 or TRBV12-4 and TRBJ2-3; 12 positions agree with TRBD2. Trimming at V came to 5 bases and at J to 9 bases, leaving 6 bases not matched to a gene. This CDR3 has 14 amino acids. In nucleotides, the CDR3 is TGTGCCAGCAGTGCTAGCGGGGGGGCCCGAACGCAGTATTTT. Protein sequence: CASSASGGARTQYF.

Ten or more counts support this clonotype. The chain recombines TRBV4-3 with TRBJ2-3; 8 bases agree with TRBD2. This CDR3 spans 14 amino acids. The germline CDR1 and CDR2 sequences are LGHNA and YSLEER. The V gene end was trimmed by 0 bases and the J gene end by 11 bases; junction bases not matched to a gene: 7. For the CDR3, the DNA is TGCGCCAGCAGCCAAGATCTAGCGGGTCTAGTGCAGTATTTT. Its translation: CASSQDLAGLVQYF.

Concerning this clonotype itself: The CDR3 end shows no conserved phenylalanine or tryptophan, and so a read error is likely. CDR3 sequence reads: CASSQVIAGPLAPNTGELFS. DNA of the CDR3: TGTGCCAGCAGCCAAGTCATTGCGGGTCCCCTAGCGCCGAACACCGGGGAGCTGTTTTCT. J is TRBJ2-2 and V is TRBV3-1, with D possibly TRBD2 on 6 matching bases. With 1 base removed from V and 0 bases from J, the gap between germline ends came to 21 bases. Germline CDR1 is LGHDT and CDR2 is YNNKEL (reference sequence). The CDR3 totals 20 residues.

This clonotype was seen ten or more times. V and J are TRBV12-3 or TRBV12-4 and TRBJ1-6; D remains unclear. There are 13 residues in the CDR3. V lost 1 base and J 5 bases, leaving 3 bases between the germline ends. Written as DNA, the CDR3 is TGTGCCAGCAGTTTAGGGAATAATTCACCCCTCCACTTT. As protein: CASSLGNNSPLHF.

The V and J genes are TRBV5-1 and TRBJ2-2; D call uncertain. Trimming removed 1 base at V and 3 bases at J, with 10 bases between. CDR1 and CDR2 from the germline V gene are SGHRS and YFSETQ. This CDR3 has 15 residues. The CDR3 coding sequence is TGCGCCAGCAGCTTGATCAGCCCAGACACCGGGGAGCTGTTTTTT. It specifies CASSLISPDTGELFF.

This clonotype was picked up a small number of times. The chain joins TRBV29-1 to TRBJ2-3; D assignment may be TRBD1 or TRBD2 (5 bases each). The germline V gene encodes CDR1 SQVTM and CDR2 ANQGSEA. CDR3 size: 14 residues. V was trimmed by 3 bases and J by 1 base, leaving 11 bases between them. CDR3 sequence: CSVDGGGGTDTQYF. In nucleotides, the CDR3 is TGCAGCGTTGATGGGGGTGGTGGCACAGATACGCAGTATTTT.

In this sample, this clonotype turned up many times. The rearrangement uses TRBV10-3 and TRBJ1-1, with 7 bases that match TRBD1. Per germline, CDR1 ENHRY and CDR2 SYGVKD. The CDR3 covers 15 residues. Trimming removed 6 bases from V and 1 base from J; junction bases left unmatched: 8. For the CDR3, the DNA is TGTGCCATCAGCTTATCCGGGACAGCGAACACTGAAGCTTTCTTT. Its translation: CAISLSGTANTEAFF.

This clonotype showed up many times. J is TRBJ2-1 and V is TRBV12-3 or TRBV12-4, with D unresolved. V lost 3 bases to trimming and J lost 10 bases, with 10 bases between them. The CDR3 consists of 12 residues. The CDR3 DNA follows: TGTGCCAGCAGTTTTGTTGTAAGGGAGCAGTTCTTC. Translating gives CASSFVVREQFF.

V is TRBV10-3 and J is TRBJ1-1; TRBD1 is a possible D gene (6 bases). Germline CDR1 is ENHRY and CDR2 is SYGVKD. V lost 6 bases, J lost 3 bases, and 14 bases lay in between. The CDR3 runs 14 residues. CDR3 region: CAISPQQGYTEAFF. The CDR3 nucleotides read TGTGCCATCAGCCCCCAACAGGGCTACACTGAAGCTTTCTTT.

CDR3 protein: CASIPRTGGPGAEAFF. The CDR3 region has the DNA TGTGCCAGCATCCCCCGGACAGGGGGTCCGGGGGCTGAAGCTTTCTTT. V and J are TRBV28 and TRBJ1-1, with 10 bases aligning to TRBD1. The germline V gene has CDR1 MDHEN and CDR2 SYDVKM. The CDR3 runs to 16 residues. Germline trimming cut 7 bases from V and 6 bases from J; bases unmatched to any gene: 14. The whole variable domain, filled in from reference TRBV28 and TRBJ1-1, reads DVKVTQSSRYLVKRTGEKVFLECVQDMDHENMFWYRQDPGLGLRLIYFSYDVKMKEKGDIPEGYSVSREKKERFSLILESASTNQTSMYLCASIPRTGGPGAEAFFGQGTRLTVV.

The chain has TRBV6-6 and TRBJ1-2; 8 bases are shared with TRBD1. CDR1 is MNHNY and CDR2 is SVGAGI in the germline V gene (reference sequence). The V gene end was trimmed by 8 bases and the J gene end by 8 bases; junction bases not matched to a gene: 10. This CDR3 is built from 13 residues. The CDR3 DNA reads TGTGCCAGCTTTTCCGGGACAGGAAGAGGCTACACCTTC. It is translated as CASFSGTGRGYTF.

This clonotype was detected a few times. This chain joins TRBV4-2 and TRBJ2-5, with 13 nucleotides matching TRBD2. V was pared by 1 base and J by 1 base, with 6 bases of the junction left unmatched. The CDR3 sequence is 18 residues long. Germline assignment: CDR1 LGHNA and CDR2 YNFKEQ. CDR3 coding DNA: TGTGCCAGCAGCCAAGGGCGACTAGCGGGGGGTGCCCAAGAGACCCAGTACTTC. Protein sequence: CASSQGRLAGGAQETQYF.

In the case of this clonotype: A read error is possible here, since a much larger clone lies one base away. The genes are TRBV6-2 or TRBV6-3 and TRBJ2-7; D unclear. From germline, CDR1 is MNHEY and CDR2 SVGEGT. CDR3 size: 12 residues. The CDR3 region has the DNA TGTACCAGCAGCATCGGATACTACGAGCAGTACTTC. Translating gives CTSSIGYYEQYF.

The J gene is TRBJ2-6, the V gene TRBV12-3 or TRBV12-4, with TRBD1 as a possible D gene (5 bases). Trimming left V 5 bases short and J 0 bases short, with 11 bases between. The CDR3 contains 16 residues. The chain's CDR3 is CASSKGSFSGANVLTF. CDR3 nucleotides: TGTGCCAGCAGTAAGGGGTCTTTCTCTGGGGCCAACGTCCTGACTTTC.

At least ten counts were recorded for this clonotype. V usage is TRBV7-9 and J usage is TRBJ1-5; D uncertain. The CDR3 covers 14 residues. V was shortened by 1 base and J by 5 bases, with 9 bases between the two germline ends. Germline-derived CDR1 and CDR2 are SEHNR and FQNEAQ (reference sequence). CDR3 loop: CASSLDAFDQPQHF. The CDR3 nucleotides read TGTGCCAGCAGCTTAGATGCTTTCGATCAGCCCCAGCATTTT.

This clonotype was recorded at least ten times. V and J are TRBV7-9 and TRBJ2-3, with D tentatively TRBD2 (6 bases). V lost 5 bases and J lost 4, with 16 bases in between. Germline CDR1 is SEHNR and CDR2 is FQNEAQ (reference sequence). The CDR3 covers 15 residues. This CDR3 is CASSASQGGSDTQYF. The CDR3 bases are TGTGCCAGCAGCGCGTCGCAGGGAGGCTCAGATACGCAGTATTTT.

This clonotype has at least ten counts. The rearrangement joins TRBV7-2 to TRBJ2-1, with unresolved D. This CDR3 comprises 13 residues. The germline CDR1 and CDR2 sequences are SGHTA and FQGNSA. V lost 6 bases and J lost 9, with 15 bases in between. CDR3 in amino acids: CASRAASAVEQFF. Written as DNA, the CDR3 is TGTGCCAGCAGGGCTGCTTCGGCGGTTGAGCAGTTCTTC.

The sample holds many counts of this clonotype. This chain links TRBV7-2 with TRBJ2-3; possibly TRBD2 for D (6 bases). This CDR3 has 16 residues. Germline V gives CDR1 SGHTA, CDR2 FQGNSA. V was pared by 5 bases and J by 1 base, with 16 bases between. This chain's CDR3 is CASSPTPGGGTDTQYF. The CDR3 bases are TGTGCCAGCAGCCCCACTCCCGGAGGGGGCACAGATACGCAGTATTTT. Together with reference TRBV7-2 and TRBJ2-3, the CDR3 gives the full variable domain: GAGVSQSPSNKVTEKGKDVELRCDPISGHTALYWYRQSLGQGLEFLIYFQGNSAPDKSGLPSDRFSAERTGGSVSTLTIQRTQQEDSAVYLCASSPTPGGGTDTQYFGPGTRLTVL.

J is TRBJ1-5 and V is TRBV10-3, with D possibly TRBD1 on 6 matching bases. This CDR3 region has 13 residues. The V end was cut by 2 bases, the J end by 9 bases, with 11 bases between. CDR1 is ENHRY, CDR2 SYGVKD, per germline. The CDR3 nucleotides read TGTGCCATCAGTGAGACAGGGCGAGGGCCCCAGCATTTT. Residues: CAISETGRGPQHF.

This clonotype has just a few counts. The CDR3 reads CASRDHREMPQHF. In DNA form, the CDR3 reads TGTGCCAGCAGAGATCACAGGGAGATGCCCCAGCATTTT. The chain is built from TRBV6-2 or TRBV6-3 and TRBJ1-5, with a weak D call TRBD1 (6 bases). The germline V and J ends were trimmed by 6 bases and 9 bases, with 15 bases remaining between them. The CDR3 is 13 residues long. Germline V lookup: CDR1 MNHEY, CDR2 SVGEGT.

There are many counts of this clonotype. The rearrangement links TRBV2 to TRBJ1-4; D is perhaps TRBD1 (5 bases). Germline CDR1 reads SNHLY; CDR2 reads FYNNEI. The CDR3 runs 15 residues. V lost 7 bases and J 6 bases, leaving 18 bases between the germline ends. Here the CDR3 DNA reads TGTGCCAGCATGCGGGATGGCAGGGAGGATGAAAAACTGTTTTTT. Its protein is CASMRDGREDEKLFF.